Listed below are T cell receptor beta chains from one sample, sequenced in a study of blood T cell repertoires in COVID-19. Sequenced by immunoSEQ multiplex PCR; TCRdb stores in-frame clones only, minus some. Altogether 250,000 or so clones are present, roughly 88% being singletons, with the ten largest covering over 1.1%. Material: peripheral blood. These receptors were taken from an elderly man with acute or convalescent COVID-19. The CDR3 runs from the conserved cysteine through the conserved F or W. The D gene is left open where the match is weak. The size field is filled for only some rows; it gives once, few, many or a size class.

V gene	clone size	J gene	D gene	CDR3 protein	CDR3 DNA
TRBV19	.	TRBJ1-1	TRBD1	CASSPSDRVNTEAFF	TGTGCCAGTAGTCCCTCGGACAGGGTGAACACTGAAGCTTTCTTT
TRBV15	.	TRBJ1-1	TRBD1	CATSRGGTGDTEAFF	TGTGCCACCAGCAGAGGGGGTACAGGGGACACTGAAGCTTTCTTT
TRBV6-5	.	TRBJ1-1	TRBD1	CASRDRERGTEAFF	TGTGCCAGCAGGGACAGGGAACGAGGTACTGAAGCTTTCTTT
TRBV6-4	.	TRBJ1-6	TRBD1	CASNMGQENNSPLHF	TGTGCCAGCAACATGGGACAGGAAAATAATTCACCCCTCCACTTT
TRBV7-2	.	TRBJ2-3	.	CASAGPSGVTQYF	TGTGCCTCCGCCGGTCCGTCAGGGGTTACGCAGTATTTT
TRBV9	.	TRBJ1-1	.	CASSPASQGTEAFF	TGTGCCAGCAGCCCCGCTAGTCAGGGAACTGAAGCTTTCTTT
TRBV7-2	.	TRBJ2-3	.	CASRSGRALGSTDTQYF	TGTGCCAGCAGAAGTGGGCGGGCCCTAGGGAGCACAGATACGCAGTATTTT
TRBV7-2	.	TRBJ2-2	TRBD2	CASSLARLAGVGTGELFF	TGTGCCAGCAGCTTAGCCCGTCTAGCGGGAGTGGGTACCGGGGAGCTGTTTTTT
TRBV7-2	.	TRBJ1-1	TRBD1	CASSLRTGGNTEAFF	TGTGCCAGCAGCCTGAGGACAGGGGGCAACACTGAAGCTTTCTTT
TRBV7-6	.	TRBJ2-7	TRBD2	CASSSGTSGAYEQYF	TGTGCCAGCAGCTCCGGGACTAGCGGAGCCTACGAGCAGTACTTC
TRBV11-1	once	TRBJ2-1	TRBD2	CASSQSGLARNEQFF	TGTGCCAGCAGCCAATCCGGACTAGCTCGGAATGAGCAGTTCTTC
TRBV7-2	.	TRBJ2-3	TRBD2	CASSLDLAENTQYF	TGTGCCAGCAGCTTAGACCTAGCGGAGAATACGCAGTATTTT
TRBV7-2	.	TRBJ1-1	.	CASSLVEGGTEAFF	TGTGCCAGCAGCTTGGTCGAGGGCGGCACTGAAGCTTTCTTT
TRBV3-1/TRBV3-2	.	TRBJ2-2	.	CASSAGSRELFF	TGTGCCAGCAGTGCAGGATCCCGGGAGCTGTTTTTT
TRBV7-9	.	TRBJ1-1	.	CASSLGSTAGMNTEAFF	TGTGCCAGCAGCTTAGGATCGACCGCAGGGATGAACACTGAAGCTTTCTTT
TRBV4-3	.	TRBJ1-2	.	CASSQEAGLANYGYTF	TGCGCCAGCAGCCAAGAAGCCGGGTTGGCGAACTATGGCTACACCTTC
TRBV6-6	few	TRBJ1-2	TRBD1	CASSSAPGQNYGYTF	TGTGCCAGCAGCTCGGCCCCGGGACAGAACTATGGCTACACCTTC
TRBV28	.	TRBJ1-1	.	CASRGLPMNTEAFF	TGTGCCAGCAGAGGACTGCCCATGAACACTGAAGCTTTCTTT
TRBV29-1	.	TRBJ1-1	.	CSVGRGGSTEAFF	TGCAGCGTCGGTAGAGGCGGTTCGACTGAAGCTTTCTTT
TRBV5-5	.	TRBJ2-1	.	CASSLWGEILNEQFF	TGTGCCAGCAGCTTGTGGGGCGAAATCCTCAATGAGCAGTTCTTC
TRBV7-9	.	TRBJ2-7	.	CASSLDIGGQWAYEQYF	TGTGCCAGCAGCTTAGATATCGGGGGGCAGTGGGCCTACGAGCAGTACTTC
TRBV6-1	.	TRBJ1-4	TRBD1	CASSGSSGTANEKLFF	TGTGCCAGCAGTGGCTCATCCGGGACAGCTAATGAAAAACTGTTTTTT
TRBV2	once	TRBJ1-3	TRBD1	CASSRQGYSGNTIYF	TGTGCCAGCAGCCGACAGGGATACTCTGGAAACACCATATATTTT
TRBV9	.	TRBJ2-2	TRBD2	CASSEGAGVDTGELFF	TGTGCCAGCAGCGAGGGAGCGGGAGTGGACACCGGGGAGCTGTTTTTT
TRBV19	.	TRBJ1-2	.	CASSEPGYYGYTF	TGTGCCAGTAGTGAGCCGGGGTACTATGGCTACACCTTC
TRBV6-5	once	TRBJ2-7	TRBD1	CASSSTGKQYF	TGTGCCAGCAGTTCGACAGGGAAGCAGTACTTC
TRBV28	.	TRBJ2-7	TRBD1	CASAGTASYEQYF	TGTGCCAGCGCTGGGACAGCTAGCTACGAGCAGTACTTC
TRBV29-1	.	TRBJ1-1	.	CSVATGGTEAFF	TGCAGCGTAGCGACCGGGGGCACTGAAGCTTTCTTT
TRBV6-6	.	TRBJ1-2	TRBD1	CASRGDRVHGYTF	TGTGCCAGCAGGGGAGACAGGGTCCATGGCTACACCTTC
TRBV28	.	TRBJ2-7	.	CASSLEQPIYEQYF	TGTGCCAGCAGTTTAGAACAGCCGATCTACGAGCAGTACTTC
TRBV9	.	TRBJ2-5	TRBD2	CASSAYGGETQYF	TGTGCCAGCAGCGCGTACGGGGGGGAGACCCAGTACTTC
TRBV7-2	.	TRBJ2-2	TRBD2	CASSWATSGGAAGELFF	TGTGCCAGCAGCTGGGCCACTAGCGGGGGGGCCGCCGGGGAGCTGTTTTTT
TRBV3-1/TRBV3-2	few	TRBJ2-5	.	CASLKRAGFKETQYF	TGTGCCAGCCTAAAGAGGGCCGGGTTCAAAGAGACCCAGTACTTC
TRBV2	.	TRBJ2-7	TRBD1	CASRQGVSYEQYF	TGTGCCAGCCGACAGGGGGTATCCTACGAGCAGTACTTC
TRBV25-1	.	TRBJ2-3	.	CASSEWRGTDTQYF	TGTGCCAGCAGTGAATGGAGAGGAACAGATACGCAGTATTTT
TRBV6-5	.	TRBJ2-7	TRBD1	CASTKDRAGSYEQYF	TGTGCCAGCACCAAAGACAGGGCCGGGTCCTACGAGCAGTACTTC
TRBV29-1	.	TRBJ2-1	TRBD2	CSAGTSGRKGNEQFF	TGCAGCGCTGGGACTAGCGGGAGGAAAGGCAATGAGCAGTTCTTC
TRBV4-3	.	TRBJ2-2	.	CASSQVPTGETGELFF	TGCGCCAGCAGCCAAGTCCCGACGGGGGAAACCGGGGAGCTGTTTTTT
TRBV10-2	.	TRBJ2-7	TRBD2	CASSAGLAGVREQYF	TGCGCCAGCAGTGCCGGGCTAGCGGGAGTTCGCGAGCAGTACTTC
TRBV7-9	once	TRBJ1-2	TRBD1	CASSLDRGYDGYTF	TGTGCCAGCAGCCTGGACAGGGGGTATGATGGCTACACCTTC
TRBV18	.	TRBJ1-4	.	CASSLRGVATNEKLFF	TGTGCCAGCTCCCTCCGGGGAGTTGCAACTAATGAAAAACTGTTTTTT
TRBV18	.	TRBJ2-7	TRBD1	CASSVQGAYEQYF	TGTGCCAGCTCAGTCCAGGGGGCTTACGAGCAGTACTTC
TRBV27	.	TRBJ1-6	.	CASGAQGRGSPLHF	TGTGCCAGCGGTGCCCAGGGTCGAGGTTCACCCCTCCACTTT
TRBV15	.	TRBJ2-7	TRBD1	CATSRDRSRTGSGEQYF	TGTGCCACCAGCAGAGATCGTAGTAGGACAGGGAGCGGGGAGCAGTACTTC
TRBV29-1	.	TRBJ1-1	TRBD1	CSVERQGTEAFF	TGCAGCGTTGAAAGACAGGGCACTGAAGCTTTCTTT
TRBV29-1	.	TRBJ2-7	.	CSAGPGTSYYEQYF	TGCAGCGCTGGGCCCGGGACAAGCTACTACGAGCAGTACTTC
TRBV7-9	.	TRBJ2-7	.	CASSLKTGTRYEQYF	TGTGCCAGCAGCCTTAAGACCGGGACTCGATACGAGCAGTACTTC
TRBV7-2	.	TRBJ1-4	.	CASSWRGTNEKLFF	TGTGCCAGCAGTTGGCGCGGGACTAATGAAAAACTGTTTTTT
TRBV19	once	TRBJ1-1	.	CASSNTKDTEAFF	TGTGCCAGTAGTAACACAAAAGACACTGAAGCTTTCTTT
TRBV29-1	.	TRBJ2-1	TRBD2	CSAASGPLHNEQFF	TGCAGCGCCGCTAGCGGGCCTCTCCACAATGAGCAGTTCTTC
TRBV29-1	.	TRBJ2-1	TRBD2	CSAAPGGTYNEQFF	TGCAGCGCCGCCCCGGGGGGGACCTACAATGAGCAGTTCTTC